Listed below are T cell receptor beta chains from one sample, sequenced in a study of cytotoxic CD8 clonotypes in ibrutinib-treated CLL. Produced via immunoSEQ multiplex PCR; TCRdb's table is partial and in-frame only. The sample has 13,000 to 15,000 clones, roughly 76% seen once. The sample in question was PBMCs, obtained before ibrutinib treatment. The receptors were sampled from a human donor with chronic lymphocytic leukemia. The CDR3 runs from the conserved cysteine through the conserved F or W. A D gene is named only where the DNA matches it firmly. Clone size is shown for a subset of rows, as once, few, many or a class of expanded clone.

>-|TRBJ1-2|-|15|TRBV7-2
TGTGCCAGCAGCCTCCGGGGGGACCTTAACTATGGCTACACCTTC
CASSLRGDLNYGYTF
>-|TRBJ1-2|-|16|TRBV18
TGTGCCAGCTCACCGGGCCCGCTCCCAACGGGGTATGGCTACACCTTC
CASSPGPLPTGYGYTF
>-|TRBJ2-2|-|14|TRBV7-3
TGTGCCAGCAGCTTAGCGGTGAACACCGGGGAGCTGTTTTTT
CASSLAVNTGELFF
>-|TRBJ2-7|-|14|TRBV11-2
TGTGCCAGCAGCTTAGACCCTGGTGGGGGCGAGCAGTACTTC
CASSLDPGGGEQYF
>-|TRBJ1-1|-|12|TRBV18
TGTGCCAGCTCCCTTGGGCCCTCCCTTACTTTCTTT
CASSLGPSLTFF
>-|TRBJ1-4|-|11|TRBV28
TGTGCCAGCAGGGGGCGGGAAAAACTGTTTTTT
CASRGREKLFF
>-|TRBJ2-5|-|11|TRBV20-1
TGCAGTGCTAGAGCGGGGTGGACCCAGTACTTC
CSARAGWTQYF
>-|TRBJ2-5|-|11|TRBV6-1
TGTGCCAGCAGCCCCGGGGGGCCCCAGTACTTC
CASSPGGPQYF
>-|TRBJ2-1|few|12|TRBV11-2
TGTGCCAGCAGCTTAGAGGCTAGCGAGCAGTTCTTC
CASSLEASEQFF
>TRBD2|TRBJ2-1|few|13|TRBV5-1
TGCGCCAGCAGCCCGCGGGGGGTTGGTGAGCAGTTCTTC
CASSPRGVGEQFF
>-|TRBJ2-7|few|13|TRBV10-3
TGTGCCATCACGGGGGCCCAAGGTTACGAGCAGTACTTC
CAITGAQGYEQYF
>-|TRBJ1-1|-|11|TRBV5-6
TGTGCCAGCAGCTTAGGCCTTGAAGCTTTCTTT
CASSLGLEAFF
>TRBD2|TRBJ2-3|-|17|TRBV5-1
TGCGCCAGCAGCCTCCCCCCACTAGCGGTCAGCACAGATACGCAGTATTTT
CASSLPPLAVSTDTQYF
>-|TRBJ2-4|-|17|TRBV4-1
TGCGCCAGCAGCCAAGCTTGGGCTGAAATAGCCAAAAACATTCAGTACTTC
CASSQAWAEIAKNIQYF
>-|TRBJ2-3|few|13|TRBV6-6
TGTGCCAGCAGCGTAGCGGCCCGGGATACGCAGTATTTT
CASSVAARDTQYF
>-|TRBJ1-1|-|13|TRBV27
TGTGCCAGCAGTTTATCGGGACTCACTGAAGCTTTCTTT
CASSLSGLTEAFF
>-|TRBJ2-1|-|12|TRBV18
TGTGCCAGCGGGGGGCCGGCCAATGAGCAGTTCTTC
CASGGPANEQFF
>-|TRBJ2-1|large|13|TRBV19
TGTGCCAGTAGTATAGTGAGCGACAATGAGCAGTTCTTC
CASSIVSDNEQFF
>-|TRBJ1-5|few|14|TRBV2
TGTGCCAGCAGCCGAGGGGGGACCAATCAGCCCCAGCATTTT
CASSRGGTNQPQHF
>TRBD2|TRBJ2-7|medium-sized|17|TRBV7-9
TGTGCCAGCAGCCCCCCGACGGGACTAGCGGGGGACTACGAGCAGTACTTC
CASSPPTGLAGDYEQYF
>-|TRBJ2-5|few|15|TRBV11-1
TGTGCCAGCAGCTTAGACGGTGAGATCCAAGAGACCCAGTACTTC
CASSLDGEIQETQYF
>-|TRBJ2-1|-|13|TRBV7-2
TGTGCCAGCAGCTGGGGGCGCGTTAATGAGCAGTTCTTC
CASSWGRVNEQFF